This T cell receptor (beta chain) derives from a study of CD8 T cells in Susac syndrome. Study details: Patients with Susac syndrome, at blood draw, were therapy-naive, on corticosteroids, or on intravenous immunoglobulin alone.

The authors reverse transcribed roughly 0.5 to 1 ug RNA with random hexamers. Coverage of TCR beta CDR3 amplification by immunoSEQ multiplex PCR extended to 54 Vbeta and 13 Jbeta. Each CDR3 protein gets one entry after TCRdb re-called the immunoSEQ multiplex PCR reads with MiXCR. This sample has roughly 100,000 distinct CDR3 sequences; around 94% occur once, and the top ten carry around 0.33%. The CDR3 has 16 amino acids. Trimming took 3 bases from V and 0 from J; bases not matched to a gene: 5. The germline V gene encodes CDR1 SGDLS and CDR2 YYNGEE. The rearrangement uses TRBV9 and TRBJ1-3, with 8 nucleotides matching TRBD1. The receptor comes from a human donor with Susac syndrome. The sequenced material came from CD4+ T cells from PBMCs. The CDR3 protein is CASSGRGQASGNTIYF. CDR3 nucleotides: TGTGCCAGCAGCGGCAGGGGACAGGCCTCTGGAAACACCATATATTTT.